A selection of T cell receptor beta chains follows, all from one sample in a study of human T cells and chemical hapten exposure. Using its own MiXCR run on the RACE reads, TCRdb lists one record per CDR3 protein. The repertoire holds under 100,000 distinct CDR3 sequences, with less than 14% as singletons. Sequencing was performed on whole blood, taken in connection with sensitization to the hapten diphenylcyclopropenone (DPC). These receptors all come from a woman aged 45 to 65 with alopecia areata. Some clones in this sample may be carry-over from other donors' samples. Both conserved end residues are part of each CDR3. Fields, in order: V gene, D gene, clone size, J gene, CDR3 DNA, CDR3 protein. The D gene is left open where the match is weak. Some rows mark clone size as missing; the rest say once, few, many or name a class of expanded clone.

>TRBV29-1|.|few|TRBJ1-2
TGCAGCGTTGAGGTGGGCGGAGGCTACACCTTC
CSVEVGGGYTF
>TRBV27|.|.|TRBJ1-6
TGTGCCAGCAGTTTTGCTCAATCACCCCTCCACTTT
CASSFAQSPLHF
>TRBV12-3/TRBV12-4|TRBD1|many|TRBJ1-5
TGTGCCAGCAGGTCCGGGACAGGGCATCAGCCCCAGCATTTT
CASRSGTGHQPQHF
>TRBV19|TRBD1|.|TRBJ2-7
TGTGCCAGTAGTTCTGCCGGGACAGGGGCACAAATGTACGAGCAGTACTTC
CASSSAGTGAQMYEQYF
>TRBV5-1|.|.|TRBJ1-1
TGCGCCAGCAGCTTGGTCCAGTCCACTGAAGCTTTCTTT
CASSLVQSTEAFF
>TRBV7-9|TRBD1|many|TRBJ2-7
TGTGCCAGCAGCCGTGTGCCAGGGGGCCCTGGCGAGCAGTACTTC
CASSRVPGGPGEQYF
>TRBV6-5|.|few|TRBJ1-3
TGTGCCAGCAGCCTAACCTGGCACGGACTCTCTGGAAACACCATATATTTT
CASSLTWHGLSGNTIYF
>TRBV9|TRBD2|.|TRBJ2-7
TGTGCCAGCAGCCCAGAGGGGCTAGCGGGTTACGAGCAGTACTTC
CASSPEGLAGYEQYF
>TRBV20-1|.|many|TRBJ2-7
TGCAGTGCTAGAATAAGCAGTTCTGGCGAGCAGTACTTC
CSARISSSGEQYF
>TRBV9|.|.|TRBJ2-3
TGTGCCAGCAGCGTAGAGAAGGGTGCCCCAGATACGCAGTATTTT
CASSVEKGAPDTQYF
>TRBV7-3|.|.|TRBJ2-1
TGTGCCAGCAGCTTGGACAGCCGAAACTGGAATGAGCAGTTCTTC
CASSLDSRNWNEQFF
>TRBV12-3/TRBV12-4|.|many|TRBJ1-1
TGTGCCAGCAGTTTAGACACCCGGTACACTGAAGCTTTCTTT
CASSLDTRYTEAFF
>TRBV11-3|.|few|TRBJ2-2
TGTGCCAGCAGCCTACAGAGGGCCGGGGAGCTGTTTTTT
CASSLQRAGELFF
>TRBV29-1|.|.|TRBJ2-5
TGCAGCGTTGCCCAGGGCTCGGGCGGGGAGACCCAGTACTTC
CSVAQGSGGETQYF
>TRBV11-2|.|many|TRBJ2-2
TGTGCCAGCAGCTTCAAGCGGACTAACACCGGGGAGCTGTTTTTT
CASSFKRTNTGELFF
>TRBV24-1|TRBD1|many|TRBJ2-1
TGTGCCACCAGTGACAGTCCGGGACAGGGAAACAATGAGCAGTTCTTC
CATSDSPGQGNNEQFF
>TRBV6-6|.|many|TRBJ1-2
TGTGCCAGCAGTTACTCGAAAGGGTCCTATGGCTACACCTTC
CASSYSKGSYGYTF
>TRBV7-2|TRBD1|.|TRBJ2-1
TGTGCCAGCAGCTTAGCGGGACAGGGAAGTTTCAATGAGCAGTTCTTC
CASSLAGQGSFNEQFF
>TRBV29-1|TRBD1|few|TRBJ2-5
TGCAGCGTTGGACAGGGCGGGGAGACCCAGTACTTC
CSVGQGGETQYF
>TRBV12-3/TRBV12-4|TRBD1|.|TRBJ2-2
TGTGCCAGCAATATCCGGGACAGGGGGCTAAATCTGAACACCGGGGAGCTGTTTTTT
CASNIRDRGLNLNTGELFF